This T cell receptor beta chain is from a study of cytomegalovirus exposure and HLA in healthy donors. The V gene's germline CDR1 is SNHLY and CDR2 FYNNEI. J gave up 2 bases and V 6 bases, and 8 bases lay outside the gene matches. The CDR3 contains 16 residues. PCR was performed using 60 Vbeta and 13 Jbeta primers. Clones were read by immunoSEQ multiplex PCR, and TCRdb kept only the in-frame ones, dropping some. The sample consists of 200,000 or so clones, around 75% of them appearing once. J is TRBJ2-5 and V is TRBV2; 11 nucleotides match TRBD2. This clonotype was sampled from a male donor in good health and CMV-seropositive. Sample: PBMCs. The DNA for the CDR3 is TGTGCCAGCAGGTTACTTAGCGGGGGGGAACAAGAGACCCAGTACTTC. Its protein is CASRLLSGGEQETQYF.